The entry below describes one T cell receptor (beta chain). As yet, its antigen is unknown. This entry comes from a study of regulatory T cells in long-lasting Graves disease. Study results and limitations: Newly diagnosed patients shared about 950 public clonotypes; persistent patients shared about 2,700. There was favoring of TRBV28, TRBJ1-2 and TRBJ2-5 in persistent disease.

The germline V gene encodes CDR1 LGHDT and CDR2 YNNKEL (reference sequence). The junction had 11 bases not matched to a gene; V was cut back by 6 bases and J by 4 bases. This CDR3 contains 17 residues. Arm-PCR with iRepertoire HTBI primers amplified the CDR3 regions for these TCR beta libraries. TCRdb fed the multiplex PCR reads into MiXCR, producing one record per CDR3 protein. Of over 350,000 distinct CDR3 sequences in the sample, roughly 15% were seen once. Time point of the sample: newly diagnosed GD, antithyroid drugs for less than 3 months. RNA isolated from PBMCs was used to make the TCR library. This same sample was also taken into another study, of T cells in Graves' hyperthyroidism and ophthalmopathy. That paper states: Diagnosing involved the use of clinical symptoms, serum thyroxine and TRAb, thyroid ultrasound and orbital computed tomography.

The source of this sequence is a woman in her 40s with Graves disease. The chain employs TRBV3-1 and TRBJ2-5, with 13 positions matching TRBD2. This material consisted of peripheral blood mononuclear cells (PBMCs), taken at new diagnosis, from a patient treated with antithyroid drugs. The CDR3 DNA reads TGTGCCAGCAGACCGACCGGACTAGCGGGAGCTCGAGAGACCCAGTACTTC. As protein: CASRPTGLAGARETQYF.